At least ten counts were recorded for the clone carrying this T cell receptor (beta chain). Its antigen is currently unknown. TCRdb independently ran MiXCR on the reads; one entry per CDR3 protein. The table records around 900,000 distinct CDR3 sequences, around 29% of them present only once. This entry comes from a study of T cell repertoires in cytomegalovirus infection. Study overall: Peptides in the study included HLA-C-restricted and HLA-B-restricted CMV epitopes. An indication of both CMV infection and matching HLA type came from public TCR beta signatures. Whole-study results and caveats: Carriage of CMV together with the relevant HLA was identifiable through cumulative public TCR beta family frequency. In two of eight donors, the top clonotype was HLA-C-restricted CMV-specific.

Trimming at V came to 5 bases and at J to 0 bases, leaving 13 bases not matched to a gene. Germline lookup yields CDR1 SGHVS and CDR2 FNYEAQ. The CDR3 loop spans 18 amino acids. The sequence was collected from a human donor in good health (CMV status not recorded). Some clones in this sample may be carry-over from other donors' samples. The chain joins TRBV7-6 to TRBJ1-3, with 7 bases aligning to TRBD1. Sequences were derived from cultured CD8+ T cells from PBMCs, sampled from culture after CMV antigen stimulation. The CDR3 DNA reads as TGTGCCAGCAGCCAGGGGACAGTCATTAGCCACTCTGGAAACACCATATATTTT. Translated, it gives CASSQGTVISHSGNTIYF.